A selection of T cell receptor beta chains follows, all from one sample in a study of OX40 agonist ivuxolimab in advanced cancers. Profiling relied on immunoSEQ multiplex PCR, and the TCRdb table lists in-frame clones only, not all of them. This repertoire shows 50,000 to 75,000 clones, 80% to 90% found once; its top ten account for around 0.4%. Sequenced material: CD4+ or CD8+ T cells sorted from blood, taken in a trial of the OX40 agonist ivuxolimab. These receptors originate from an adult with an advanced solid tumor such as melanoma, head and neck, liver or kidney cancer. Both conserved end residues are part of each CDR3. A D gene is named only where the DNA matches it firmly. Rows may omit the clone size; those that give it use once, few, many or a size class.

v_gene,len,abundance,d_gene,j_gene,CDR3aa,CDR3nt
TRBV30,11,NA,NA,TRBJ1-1,CARGENTEAFF,TGTGCCCGTGGGGAGAACACTGAAGCTTTCTTT
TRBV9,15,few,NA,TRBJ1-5,CASSPGFWGNQPQHF,TGTGCCAGCAGCCCGGGATTTTGGGGCAATCAGCCCCAGCATTTT
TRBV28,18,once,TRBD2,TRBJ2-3,CASSLWGGLAGSTDTQYF,TGTGCCAGCAGTTTATGGGGGGGACTAGCGGGAAGCACAGATACGCAGTATTTT
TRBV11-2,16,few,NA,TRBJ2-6,CASSAGAEPGANVLTF,TGTGCCAGCAGCGCAGGGGCCGAGCCAGGGGCCAACGTCCTGACTTTC
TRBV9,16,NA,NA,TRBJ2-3,CASSVLGGLPPDTQYF,TGTGCCAGCAGCGTATTAGGAGGGCTACCACCAGATACGCAGTATTTT
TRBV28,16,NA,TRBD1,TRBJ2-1,CASRRQGLGSYNEQFF,TGTGCCAGCAGGCGACAGGGATTAGGGTCCTACAATGAGCAGTTCTTC
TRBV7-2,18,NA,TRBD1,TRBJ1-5,CASSLRSSGTGGNQPQHF,TGTGCCAGCAGCTTAAGGTCCTCCGGGACAGGTGGCAATCAGCCCCAGCATTTT
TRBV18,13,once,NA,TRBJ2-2,CASSPRNTGELFF,TGTGCCAGCTCACCACGGAACACCGGGGAGCTGTTTTTT
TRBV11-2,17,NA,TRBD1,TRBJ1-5,CASSLAGTGGSNQPQHF,TGTGCCAGCAGCTTAGCCGGGACAGGGGGCAGCAATCAGCCCCAGCATTTT
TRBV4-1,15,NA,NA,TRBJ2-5,CASSQDGAGYETQYF,TGCGCCAGCAGCCAAGACGGAGCAGGGTACGAGACCCAGTACTTC
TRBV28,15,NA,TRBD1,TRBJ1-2,CASTKPGQGIYGYTF,TGTGCCAGCACTAAACCGGGACAGGGAATCTATGGCTACACCTTC
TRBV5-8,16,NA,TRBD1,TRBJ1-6,CASSSTGVTYNSPLHF,TGTGCCAGCAGCTCGACAGGGGTTACCTATAATTCACCCCTCCACTTT
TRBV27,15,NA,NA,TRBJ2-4,CASRGASPAKNIQYF,TGTGCCAGCAGGGGGGCAAGTCCAGCCAAAAACATTCAGTACTTC
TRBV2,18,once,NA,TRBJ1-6,CASSTPGMSRSYNSPLHF,TGTGCCAGCAGTACTCCAGGGATGTCGCGCTCCTATAATTCACCCCTCCACTTT
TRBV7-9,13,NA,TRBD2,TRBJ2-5,CASSQGTSRTQYF,TGTGCCAGCAGCCAGGGGACTAGTAGGACCCAGTACTTC
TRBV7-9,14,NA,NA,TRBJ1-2,CASSIRGSNYGYTF,TGTGCCAGCAGCATACGGGGTTCTAACTATGGCTACACCTTC
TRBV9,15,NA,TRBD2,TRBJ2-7,CASSAGLAYSYEQYF,TGTGCCAGCAGCGCGGGACTAGCGTACTCCTACGAGCAGTACTTC
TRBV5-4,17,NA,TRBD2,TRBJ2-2,CASSSSGRLVSTGELFF,TGTGCCAGCAGCTCAAGCGGGAGGTTAGTCTCGACCGGGGAGCTGTTTTTT
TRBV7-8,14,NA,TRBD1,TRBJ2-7,CASSIRDSLYEQYF,TGTGCCAGCAGCATTCGGGACAGTCTCTACGAGCAGTACTTC
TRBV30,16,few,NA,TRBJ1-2,CAWSVDRRHLNYGYTF,TGTGCCTGGAGTGTAGACAGGCGCCACCTTAACTATGGCTACACCTTC
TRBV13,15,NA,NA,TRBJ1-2,CASSPPRGEGYGYTF,TGTGCCAGCAGCCCCCCCCGGGGTGAGGGCTATGGCTACACCTTC
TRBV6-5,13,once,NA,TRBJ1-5,CASSYDGNQPQHF,TGTGCCAGCAGTTACGACGGGAATCAGCCCCAGCATTTT
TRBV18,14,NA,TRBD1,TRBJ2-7,CASSPNGQAYEQYF,TGTGCCAGCTCACCAAACGGACAGGCCTACGAGCAGTACTTC
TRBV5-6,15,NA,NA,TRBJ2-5,CASSPGPGDQETQYF,TGTGCCAGCAGCCCTGGTCCAGGGGACCAAGAGACCCAGTACTTC
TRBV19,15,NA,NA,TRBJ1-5,CASSIAGFGNQPQHF,TGTGCCAGTAGTATAGCAGGATTCGGCAATCAGCCCCAGCATTTT
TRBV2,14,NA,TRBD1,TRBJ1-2,CASSEALRTGFIDF,TGTGCCAGCAGTGAAGCGCTTCGGACAGGGTTTATCGACTTC
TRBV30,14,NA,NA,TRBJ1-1,CAWRPGAGGSEAFF,TGTGCCTGGAGGCCGGGGGCTGGGGGGAGTGAAGCTTTCTTT
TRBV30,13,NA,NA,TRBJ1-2,CAWSVGQTYGYTF,TGTGCCTGGAGTGTAGGACAGACCTATGGCTACACCTTC
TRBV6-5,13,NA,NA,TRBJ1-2,CASRTRIGRGYTF,TGTGCCAGCAGGACAAGGATTGGCCGTGGCTACACCTTC
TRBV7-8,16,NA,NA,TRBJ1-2,CASSLRSQSLNYGYTF,TGTGCCAGCAGCTTAAGGTCACAGAGTCTAAACTATGGCTACACCTTC
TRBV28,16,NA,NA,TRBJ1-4,CASSFFRLRVNEKLFF,TGTGCCAGCAGTTTTTTCAGGCTTAGGGTTAATGAAAAACTGTTTTTT
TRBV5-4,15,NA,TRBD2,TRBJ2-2,CASSFAGGNTGELFF,TGTGCCAGCAGCTTCGCGGGGGGGAACACCGGGGAGCTGTTTTTT
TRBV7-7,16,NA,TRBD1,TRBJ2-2,CASSLSGQGAGGELFF,TGTGCCAGCAGCTTAAGTGGACAGGGAGCGGGCGGGGAGCTGTTTTTT
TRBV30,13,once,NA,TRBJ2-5,CAWSVQGERTQYF,TGTGCCTGGAGTGTACAGGGTGAGAGGACCCAGTACTTC
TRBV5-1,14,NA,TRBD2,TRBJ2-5,CASRVGTSQETQYF,TGCGCCAGCAGGGTGGGGACTAGCCAAGAGACCCAGTACTTC
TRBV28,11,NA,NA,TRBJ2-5,CASSLGETQYF,TGTGCCAGCAGTTTGGGAGAGACCCAGTACTTC
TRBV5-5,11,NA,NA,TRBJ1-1,CASTVTGEAFF,TGTGCCAGCACGGTAACAGGTGAAGCTTTCTTT
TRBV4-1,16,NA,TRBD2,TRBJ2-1,CASSQPGLAAYNEQFF,TGCGCCAGCAGCCAGCCGGGACTAGCGGCTTACAATGAGCAGTTCTTC
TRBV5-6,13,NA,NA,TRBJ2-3,CASSLRYTDTQYF,TGTGCCAGCAGCTTGCGCTACACAGATACGCAGTATTTT
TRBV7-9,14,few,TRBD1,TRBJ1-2,CASSPTTGVYGYTF,TGTGCCAGCAGCCCCACTACAGGGGTCTATGGCTACACCTTC
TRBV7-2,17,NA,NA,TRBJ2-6,CASSNRAGPSGANVLTF,TGTGCCAGCAGCAACAGGGCGGGTCCCTCTGGGGCCAACGTCCTGACTTTC
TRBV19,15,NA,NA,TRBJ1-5,CASNREGLSNQPQHF,TGTGCCAGCAACAGGGAGGGATTGAGCAATCAGCCCCAGCATTTT
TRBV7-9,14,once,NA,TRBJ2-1,CASSLGLTYNEQFF,TGTGCCAGCAGCTTGGGGTTGACCTACAATGAGCAGTTCTTC
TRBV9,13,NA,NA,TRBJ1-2,CASSVEFNYGYTF,TGTGCCAGCAGCGTTGAATTTAACTATGGCTACACCTTC
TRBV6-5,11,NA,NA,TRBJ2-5,CASSYKKTQYF,TGTGCCAGCAGTTACAAGAAGACCCAGTACTTC